One sample yielded the 24 T cell receptor beta chains listed below, sequenced in a study of T-cell reconstitution after alpha-beta-depleted transplantation in children. During its preparation, the TCRbeta library received unique molecular identifiers. TCRdb fed the PCR reads into MiXCR, producing one record per CDR3 protein. The sample gives around 530,000 distinct CDR3 sequences, 32% of which show up once; 2% to 3% is in the top ten. The input for sequencing was PBMCs from the stem cell graft donor, taken from the stem cell graft. The receptors stem from a human donor who donated a stem cell graft to a child with aplastic anemia.

This chain connects TRBV5-4 to TRBJ2-4; 11 nucleotides agree with TRBD2. Germline CDR1 is SGHNT and CDR2 is YYREEE (reference sequence). V shed 4 bases, J shed 2 bases, and the junction held 14 bases outside the gene matches. This CDR3 region has 19 residues. The CDR3 nucleotides are TGTGCCAGCAGCGTAGACGCTGGGACTAGCGGAGCCCCCAAAAACATTCAGTACTTC. This codes for CASSVDAGTSGAPKNIQYF.

The chain combines TRBV6-2 or TRBV6-3 with TRBJ1-5; 9 bases are shared with TRBD1. The ends lost 2 bases at V and 7 bases at J; junction bases unmatched: 9. Per germline, CDR1 MNHEY and CDR2 SVGEGT. The CDR3 has 16 amino acids. As DNA, the CDR3 is TGTGCCAGCAGTTACCCGGGGACAGGGTCATTCCAGCCCCAGCATTTT. It translates to CASSYPGTGSFQPQHF.

This sequence joins TRBV28 and TRBJ2-7, with unresolved D. Germline values: CDR1 MDHEN, CDR2 SYDVKM. This CDR3 spans 13 amino acids. Trimming took off 8 bases at V and 2 bases at J, with 13 bases between the two ends. For the CDR3, the DNA is TGTGCCAGCTCAACGGTCCTGACCTACGAGCAGTACTTC. It translates to CASSTVLTYEQYF.

The chain couples TRBV18 to TRBJ2-7; either TRBD1 or TRBD2 may supply D (5 bases each). CDR1 is KGHSH and CDR2 is LQKENI in the germline V gene. This CDR3 comprises 15 residues. The V and J ends lost 7 bases and 4 bases respectively, with 20 bases between them. The CDR3 loop is CASCSHLGTVYEQYF. CDR3 sequence (DNA): TGTGCCAGCTGCAGCCACTTAGGGACGGTTTACGAGCAGTACTTC.

Ten or more counts support this clonotype. The V gene is TRBV5-1, the J gene TRBJ2-2; no firm D call. The germline V gene encodes CDR1 SGHRS and CDR2 YFSETQ. V was clipped by 3 bases and J by 3 bases, with 3 bases between them. The CDR3 contains 12 residues. The DNA of the CDR3 is TGCGCCAGCAGCTGGGACACCGGGGAGCTGTTTTTT. Its translation is CASSWDTGELFF.

J is TRBJ2-2 and V is TRBV7-2, with D uncertain. V was shortened by 3 bases and J by 0 bases, with 11 bases between the two germline ends. There are 16 residues in the CDR3. CDR1 SGHTA and CDR2 FQGNSA come from the germline V gene. The CDR3 loop reads CASSFRFSSNTGELFF. DNA for the CDR3: TGTGCCAGCAGCTTTAGGTTCAGCTCGAACACCGGGGAGCTGTTTTTT.

The chain employs TRBV6-2 or TRBV6-3 and TRBJ2-5, with D uncertain. From germline, CDR1 is MNHEY and CDR2 SVGEGT. V lost 3 bases and J lost 5, with 10 bases in between. The CDR3 covers 13 residues. The CDR3 sequence: CASSYQAVETQYF. The CDR3 nucleotides read TGTGCCAGCAGTTATCAGGCAGTGGAGACCCAGTACTTC.

This clonotype occurred once. A much larger clone is a single base away; this may be a read error. The rearrangement links TRBV27 to TRBJ2-2, with unresolved D. CDR1 and CDR2 from the germline V gene are MNHEY and SMNVEV (reference sequence). V lost 1 base, J lost 6 bases, and 6 bases lay in between. The length of the CDR3 is 13 residues. CDR3 in amino acids: CASSLLGSGELFF. The CDR3 DNA follows: TGTGCCAGCAGTTTATTGGGGTCCGGGGAGCTGTTTTTT.

This rearrangement joins TRBV12-3 or TRBV12-4 to TRBJ2-5; possible D gene TRBD2, 7 bases. This CDR3 has 15 amino acids. Trimming removed 5 bases from V and 4 bases from J, with 17 bases in between. For the CDR3, the DNA is TGTGCCAGCAGTCCCCACTTAGGGGGGGGAGAGACCCAGTACTTC. As protein: CASSPHLGGGETQYF.

A few counts support this clonotype. This chain links TRBV7-8 with TRBJ1-2, with D uncertain. The CDR3 is 14 residues long. The germline CDR1 and CDR2 sequences are SGHVS and FQNEAQ. V dropped 4 bases and J dropped 7 bases, with 16 bases sitting between them. The CDR3 loop reads CASSSSAGVGGYTF. The CDR3, as DNA: TGTGCCAGCAGCTCCTCCGCCGGGGTCGGTGGCTACACCTTC.

The V and J genes are TRBV12-3 or TRBV12-4 and TRBJ1-1, with no clear D. With 8 bases removed from V and 4 bases from J, the gap between germline ends came to 20 bases. The CDR3 is made up of 15 amino acids. The CDR3 DNA follows: TGTGCCAGCGACACTTTCGGGATCCCAACCACTGAAGCTTTCTTT. Translation gives CASDTFGIPTTEAFF.

This rearrangement joins TRBV5-1 to TRBJ2-1; 7 bases agree with TRBD1. Germline assignment: CDR1 SGHRS and CDR2 YFSETQ. This CDR3 comprises 16 residues. Trimming cost V 4 bases and J 6 bases; bases outside gene matches: 13. The CDR3 loop reads CASSPGRQGRRNEQFF. The CDR3 DNA is TGCGCCAGCAGCCCCGGCCGACAGGGAAGGCGCAATGAGCAGTTCTTC.

Only a few counts were recorded for this clonotype. This chain links TRBV29-1 with TRBJ2-3; 13 nucleotides match TRBD2. CDR1 and CDR2 (germline): SQVTM, ANQGSEA. V gave up 5 bases and J gave up 5 bases; unmatched junction bases: 4. The CDR3 totals 14 residues. CDR3 DNA sequence: TGCAGCGTTACACTAGCGGGAGGGAGAGATACGCAGTATTTT. Residues: CSVTLAGGRDTQYF.

This clonotype was found many times. V and J are TRBV10-2 and TRBJ2-1; D may be TRBD1 (6 bases). CDR1 and CDR2 (germline): WSHSY, SAAADI. Trimming removed 4 bases from V and 6 bases from J, with 16 bases in between. This CDR3 contains 15 residues. CDR3 protein: CASSARRGISNEQFF. The CDR3 region has the DNA TGCGCCAGCAGTGCTCGAAGGGGGATCTCCAATGAGCAGTTCTTC.

For this clonotype: A read error may account for a junction end that differs from germline. The chain carries TRBV5-1 and TRBJ2-2; 9 nucleotides match TRBD1. The CDR3 contains 17 residues. The germline V gene has CDR1 SGHRS and CDR2 YFSETQ. The CDR3, as DNA: TGCGCCAGCAGCTTGGCAGCTGGGACAGGGAGAACCGGGGAGCCGTTTTTT. It specifies CASSLAAGTGRTGEPFF.

This clonotype turned up a few times. V and J are TRBV5-1 and TRBJ2-2; D uncertain. The CDR3 is made up of 15 amino acids. Germline V gene lookup returns CDR1 SGHRS and CDR2 YFSETQ. Trimming stripped 0 bases from V and 5 bases from J, with 11 bases between. CDR3 residues: CASSLVPALTGELFF. The CDR3 nucleotides are TGCGCCAGCAGCTTGGTTCCAGCCTTAACCGGGGAGCTGTTTTTT.

This clonotype has at least ten counts. The genes are TRBV27 and TRBJ1-2, with 8 bases matching TRBD1. The length of the CDR3 is 14 residues. Germline values: CDR1 MNHEY, CDR2 SMNVEV (reference sequence). V was clipped by 6 bases and J by 7 bases; unmatched bases: 10. The CDR3 reads CASRLTGGIPGYTF. For the CDR3, the DNA is TGTGCCAGCAGACTTACAGGGGGTATACCTGGCTACACCTTC.

J is TRBJ2-3 and V is TRBV20-1; 12 bases align to TRBD2. Germline values: CDR1 DFQATT, CDR2 SNEGSKA (reference sequence). V trimming: 3 bases; J trimming: 0 bases; junction bases outside the gene matches: 1. The CDR3 has 15 residues. In DNA, the CDR3 is TGCAGTGCTAGGGGACTAGCGGGTAGCACAGATACGCAGTATTTT. Translation: CSARGLAGSTDTQYF.

V is TRBV12-3 or TRBV12-4 and J is TRBJ1-2, with 7 nucleotides matching TRBD1. The J segment lost 6 bases and the V segment lost 6 bases, leaving 16 bases of the junction unmatched. The CDR3 runs 16 residues. The CDR3 DNA reads TGTGCCAGCAGCCCTACTAACAGGGGCATGCCCCATGGCTACACCTTC. Amino acid sequence: CASSPTNRGMPHGYTF.

DNA of the CDR3: TGTGCCAGCAGCGTAGTCGAGGGGGGCGAGCAGTACGTC. This sequence encodes CASSVVEGGEQYV. This chain joins TRBV9 and TRBJ2-7; either TRBD1 or TRBD2 may fit D (6 bases each). The CDR3 covers 13 residues. Per germline, CDR1 SGDLS and CDR2 YYNGEE. V lost 0 bases and J 6 bases, leaving 10 bases between the germline ends.

The chain links TRBV12-3 or TRBV12-4 to TRBJ1-4, with D unclear. V gave up 5 bases and J gave up 0 bases, with 10 bases separating them. The length of the CDR3 is 15 residues. CDR3 bases: TGTGCCAGCAGTCCCTCTACTGCAACTAATGAAAAACTGTTTTTT. It is translated as CASSPSTATNEKLFF.

This sequence joins TRBV12-3 or TRBV12-4 and TRBJ2-7, with 9 bases lining up with TRBD2. CDR3 length: 15 amino acids. Trimming removed 6 bases from V and 7 bases from J; junction bases left unmatched: 13. Written as DNA, the CDR3 is TGTGCCAGCAGCCAGGGGCTAGCGGGACCTTGGGAGCAGTACGTC. It is translated as CASSQGLAGPWEQYV.

About this clonotype: Relative to the germline gene, one junction end is altered; a read error may explain this. The chain joins TRBV29-1 to TRBJ2-4; 8 nucleotides agree with TRBD2. Germline V gives CDR1 SQVTM, CDR2 ANQGSEA. This CDR3 spans 13 amino acids. For the CDR3, the DNA is TGCAGCGTTGTCGGACTAGCCCAAAACATTCAGTACTTC. Protein: CSVVGLAQNIQYF.

The chain combines TRBV19 with TRBJ1-2, with D tentatively TRBD1 (5 bases). The CDR3 is 13 amino acids. V shed 3 bases and J shed 5 bases, with 10 bases lying between them. Per germline, CDR1 LNHDA and CDR2 SQIVND (reference sequence). This CDR3 is CASSMGQFYGYTF. The CDR3 DNA follows: TGTGCCAGTAGTATGGGGCAATTTTATGGCTACACCTTC.